These 18 T cell receptor beta chains came from one sample sequenced in a study of cytomegalovirus exposure and HLA in healthy donors (dated by TCRdb to between 2016 and 2019). Library construction relied on the immunoSEQ multiplex PCR assay. Entries here come from immuneACCESS through TCRdb and include only in-frame sequences with V and J called. Some clones fail to appear in such tables; in the studies checked, an unresolved V gene covers under half of the shortfall, and the cause of the remainder is unknown. The sample includes under 75,000 clones, with 95% to 97% observed a single time. The top ten hold around 1.5% of the sample. Material: PBMCs. These receptors were obtained from a woman younger than 35 in good health and CMV-seropositive.

Comments on this clone: The junction does not match germline at one end; this may be a read error. The chain has TRBV7-7 and TRBJ2-1, with D possibly TRBD2 on 7 matching bases. Germline V gives CDR1 SSHAT, CDR2 FNYEAQ (reference sequence). This CDR3 contains 18 residues. CDR3 sequence: CASSQKKSTSTDSNEQFF. In DNA form, the CDR3 reads TGTGCTAGCAGCCAAAAAAAATCGACTAGCACGGACAGCAATGAGCAGTTCTTC.

The count of this clone is one. The chain couples TRBV6-5 to TRBJ2-3, with D perhaps matching TRBD2 (6 bases). Germline CDR1 MNHEY, CDR2 SVGAGI. This CDR3 contains 15 residues. Between the trimmed V and J ends, which lost 6 bases and 7 bases, there was a span of 20 bases. CDR3 DNA sequence: TGTGCCAGCAGCCGTGATCAGCTTGGAGGGTATACGCAGTATTTT. Translating it yields CASSRDQLGGYTQYF.

V and J are TRBV5-1 and TRBJ1-3, with 8 bases that match TRBD1. The V and J ends lost 4 bases and 4 bases, in that order; junction bases with no gene match: 4. This CDR3 comprises 14 residues. Germline loops: CDR1 SGHRS, CDR2 YFSETQ. Here the CDR3 reads CASSATGDGNTIYF. As DNA, the CDR3 is TGCGCCAGCAGCGCGACAGGGGACGGAAACACCATATATTTT.

Only one count was recorded for this clone. This sequence joins TRBV5-1 and TRBJ2-1, with D possibly being TRBD2 (5 bases). CDR1 and CDR2 (germline): SGHRS, YFSETQ. V lost 0 bases, J lost 7 bases, and 8 bases lay in between. CDR3 length equals 13 residues. The CDR3 sequence: CASSLVLDNEQFF. The CDR3 DNA follows: TGCGCCAGCAGCTTGGTACTAGATAATGAGCAGTTCTTC.

The J gene is TRBJ2-3, the V gene TRBV7-9, with D maybe TRBD2 (5 bases). Trimming shortened V by 3 bases and J by 4 bases, and 14 bases separated the two germline ends. This CDR3 is built from 15 residues. Germline assignment: CDR1 SEHNR and CDR2 FQNEAQ (reference sequence). CDR3 region: CASSFGPPEADTQYF. In DNA form, the CDR3 reads TGTGCCAGCAGCTTCGGTCCTCCGGAGGCAGATACGCAGTATTTT.

This clone was counted once. This sequence joins TRBV4-1 and TRBJ2-7; TRBD2 aligns across 9 bases. CDR1 MGHRA and CDR2 YSYEKL come from the germline V gene. The CDR3 is 16 amino acids. J gave up 6 bases and V 3 bases, and 12 bases lay outside the gene matches. CDR3 coding DNA: TGCGCCAGCAGCCAGAGACTTAGCGGGAGTCAGGGCGAGCAGTACTTC. Residues: CASSQRLSGSQGEQYF.

The genes are TRBV5-4 and TRBJ2-7; 13 bases agree with TRBD2. V lost 4 bases and J lost 4; bases outside the gene matches: 8. The germline V gene has CDR1 SGHNT and CDR2 YYREEE (reference sequence). The CDR3 is made up of 16 amino acids. The CDR3 reads CASSPRTSGGLYEQYF. In DNA form, the CDR3 reads TGTGCCAGCAGCCCAAGGACTAGCGGGGGACTATACGAGCAGTACTTC.

This chain connects TRBV29-1 to TRBJ1-5, with D hard to call. Germline V lookup: CDR1 SQVTM, CDR2 ANQGSEA. V was cut by 0 bases and J by 6 bases, with 12 bases left in between. The CDR3 has 14 amino acids. CDR3 sequence reads: CSVEDGGVGQPQHF. The DNA of the CDR3 is TGCAGCGTTGAAGACGGAGGCGTGGGTCAGCCCCAGCATTTT.

This chain uses TRBV2 with TRBJ2-5; 8 bases match TRBD1. The germline gives CDR1 SNHLY, CDR2 FYNNEI. Unmatched junction bases numbered 14, after V lost 6 bases and J lost 2 bases. The CDR3 totals 17 residues. Written as DNA, the CDR3 is TGTGCCAGCAGCGAAAGATTTTCCGGGACAGGACAAGAGACCCAGTACTTC. Its translation is CASSERFSGTGQETQYF.

The genes are TRBV12-2 and TRBJ2-7; TRBD2 is the table's D call and was not checked against the DNA. TRBV12-2 is classified as a pseudogene. The CDR3 consists of 16 residues. The CDR3 region has the DNA TGTGCAAGTCGCTCGAGGCCGGGAGGGCCGTACTACGAGCAGTACTTC. This gives the protein CASRSRPGGPYYEQYF.

The gene calls are TRBV29-1 and TRBJ1-1; D is perhaps TRBD1 (6 bases). Trimming removed 2 bases from V and 1 base from J, with 8 bases in between. The germline V gene has CDR1 SQVTM and CDR2 ANQGSEA. This CDR3 has 13 amino acids. The CDR3 is CSVERTENTEAFF. The CDR3 nucleotides are TGCAGCGTTGAAAGGACAGAGAACACTGAAGCTTTCTTT.

This sequence joins TRBV2 and TRBJ1-5, with unresolved D. Germline-derived CDR1 and CDR2 are SNHLY and FYNNEI. CDR3 size: 12 residues. The V end lost 5 bases, the J end lost 9 bases, and 11 bases lay between the germline ends. The CDR3 sequence is CASSRVTRPQHF. CDR3 DNA: TGTGCCAGCAGTCGCGTTACGAGGCCCCAGCATTTT.

V gene TRBV2 combines with J gene TRBJ2-1, with 8 bases that match TRBD2. The germline gives CDR1 SNHLY, CDR2 FYNNEI. CDR3 length: 14 residues. V lost 6 bases and J lost 9; bases outside the gene matches: 10. The CDR3: CASRATSGRSEQFF. DNA for the CDR3: TGTGCCAGCAGGGCTACTAGCGGTCGGAGTGAGCAGTTCTTC.

This clone was observed once. The chain combines TRBV11-2 with TRBJ1-3; D remains ambiguous. The ends were cut back, 1 base at V and 0 bases at J, with 7 bases in the middle. Germline CDR1 is SGHAT and CDR2 is FQNNGV. The CDR3 has 15 residues. CDR3 residues: CASSLVSVSGNTIYF. In DNA, the CDR3 is TGTGCCAGCAGCTTAGTAAGCGTCTCTGGAAACACCATATATTTT.

The chain employs TRBV6-4 and TRBJ2-7, with D possibly being TRBD2 (5 bases). The CDR3 sequence is 14 residues long. The germline gives CDR1 MRHNA, CDR2 SNTAGT. The germline V and J ends were trimmed by 5 bases and 0 bases, with 11 bases remaining between them. CDR3 in DNA: TGTGCCAGCAGTCAGCGAGAGGGCTCCTACGAGCAGTACTTC. This codes for CASSQREGSYEQYF.

The chain recombines TRBV19 with TRBJ1-3; the D is unclear. Trimming pared 6 bases from V and 1 base from J, leaving 13 bases between. The V gene's germline CDR1 is LNHDA and CDR2 SQIVND (reference sequence). This CDR3 has 15 residues. The CDR3 nucleotides read TGTGCCAGTAGACTCCTCGCGGGTTCTGGAAACACCATATATTTT. It yields the protein CASRLLAGSGNTIYF.

V is TRBV7-8 and J is TRBJ2-3; possibly TRBD2 for D (7 bases). The CDR3 covers 15 residues. Between the trimmed V and J ends, which lost 7 bases and 6 bases, there was a span of 20 bases. CDR1 and CDR2 (germline): SGHVS, FQNEAQ. The CDR3 loop reads CASNSRGGEVDTQYF. DNA for the CDR3: TGTGCCAGCAACTCTCGAGGGGGGGAAGTGGATACGCAGTATTTT.

The chain has TRBV15 and TRBJ1-2; D possibly corresponds to TRBD1 (5 bases). V lost 3 bases and J lost 4, with 18 bases in between. The germline V gene has CDR1 LNHNV and CDR2 YYDKDF (reference sequence). This CDR3 has 16 amino acids. CDR3 sequence: CATSRNPGTGGYGYTF. CDR3 sequence (DNA): TGTGCCACCAGCAGGAACCCCGGGACTGGAGGCTATGGCTACACCTTC.